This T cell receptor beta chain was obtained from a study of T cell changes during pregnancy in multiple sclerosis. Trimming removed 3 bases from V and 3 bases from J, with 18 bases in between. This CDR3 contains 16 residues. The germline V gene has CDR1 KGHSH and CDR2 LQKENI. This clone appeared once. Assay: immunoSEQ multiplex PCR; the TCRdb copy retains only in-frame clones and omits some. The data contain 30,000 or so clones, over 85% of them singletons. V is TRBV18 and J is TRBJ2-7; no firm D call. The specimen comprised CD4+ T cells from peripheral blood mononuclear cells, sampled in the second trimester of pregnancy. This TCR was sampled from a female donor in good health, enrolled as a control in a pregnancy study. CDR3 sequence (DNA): TGTGCCAGCTCACCCCCTCGCGGTAGTTCGGTCTACGAGCAGTACTTC. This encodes CASSPPRGSSVYEQYF.